These T cell receptor beta chains were read from a single sample in a study of follicular helper T cells after annual influenza vaccination. This table comes from immunoSEQ multiplex PCR, and its TCRdb copy is limited to in-frame clones, with some not included. The top ten clones hold around 0.5% of a sample with roughly 14,000 clones, just under 80% of them seen once. Sample: CXCR5- memory CD4+ T cells sorted from blood, taken on the day of influenza vaccination. The receptors stem from an adult who received the influenza vaccine. CDR3s include the opening cysteine and the closing phenylalanine or tryptophan. Fields, in order: V gene, clone size, J gene, D gene, CDR3 protein, CDR3 DNA. The D gene is left open where the match is weak. Size is stated for part of the rows, as once, few or many counts, or as a class when the clone is expanded.

TRBV2,NA,TRBJ2-5,NA,CASSDRGQETQYF,TGTGCCAGCAGTGACCGGGGCCAAGAGACCCAGTACTTC
TRBV20-1,NA,TRBJ1-2,NA,CSAQTGYGYTF,TGCAGTGCACAAACAGGGTATGGCTACACCTTC
TRBV7-8,NA,TRBJ2-3,NA,CASGTDLNTQYF,TGTGCCAGCGGAACGGACCTAAATACGCAGTATTTT
TRBV4-3,NA,TRBJ2-1,NA,CASSQELAYEQFF,TGCGCCAGCAGCCAAGAGTTAGCGTATGAGCAGTTCTTC
TRBV6-5,NA,TRBJ2-3,NA,CASSPTGFFTDTQYF,TGTGCCAGCAGTCCCACAGGTTTCTTCACAGATACGCAGTATTTT
TRBV4-1,NA,TRBJ2-3,TRBD1,CASSQIQTGPGDTQYF,TGCGCCAGCAGCCAAATTCAGACAGGGCCTGGAGATACGCAGTATTTT
TRBV7-3,NA,TRBJ2-3,NA,CASSSTDGTQYF,TGTGCCAGCAGCTCGACGGATGGTACGCAGTATTTT
TRBV5-1,NA,TRBJ1-5,NA,CASSFRGGGQPQHF,TGCGCCAGCAGCTTCAGGGGCGGCGGTCAGCCCCAGCATTTT
TRBV7-2,NA,TRBJ2-1,TRBD1,CASSFGQGTYNEQFF,TGTGCCAGCAGCTTCGGACAGGGTACTTACAATGAGCAGTTCTTC
TRBV6-5,few,TRBJ2-2,NA,CASRNTNTGELFF,TGTGCCAGCAGAAACACTAACACCGGGGAGCTGTTTTTT
TRBV19,NA,TRBJ2-3,TRBD1,CASSLGQGIGTDTQYF,TGTGCCAGTAGTTTGGGACAGGGAATCGGGACAGATACGCAGTATTTT
TRBV5-1,NA,TRBJ2-7,NA,CASMGGAGTDYEQYF,TGCGCCAGCATGGGGGGAGCAGGGACGGACTACGAGCAGTACTTC
TRBV27,NA,TRBJ2-2,NA,CASTSDIRRRGELFF,TGTGCCAGCACCTCCGACATCCGGCGGAGGGGGGAGCTGTTTTTT
TRBV5-4,NA,TRBJ2-1,NA,CASSFMGANEQFF,TGTGCCAGCAGCTTCATGGGGGCCAATGAGCAGTTCTTC
TRBV5-6,NA,TRBJ1-6,NA,CASSSLRGVRNSPLHF,TGTGCCAGCAGCTCCCTCAGGGGCGTCCGTAATTCACCCCTCCACTTT
TRBV28,NA,TRBJ1-2,TRBD1,CASTTGSNYGYTF,TGTGCCAGCACGACAGGGTCTAACTATGGCTACACCTTC
TRBV19,NA,TRBJ1-5,NA,CASKGTPYSNQPQHF,TGTGCCAGTAAGGGGACACCTTATAGCAATCAGCCCCAGCATTTT
TRBV19,NA,TRBJ1-2,NA,CASSIDLPSSTF,TGTGCCAGTAGTATAGATCTCCCCTCCAGCACCTTC
TRBV7-2,NA,TRBJ2-7,NA,CASSVGSGLSSYEQYF,TGTGCCAGCAGCGTAGGATCGGGGCTGAGCTCCTACGAGCAGTACTTC
TRBV6-1,NA,TRBJ1-1,NA,CASSVGDTRTEAFF,TGTGCCAGCAGTGTCGGGGACACCAGAACTGAAGCTTTCTTT
TRBV19,NA,TRBJ2-3,NA,CASSRSGRTDTQYF,TGTGCCAGTAGTCGGTCAGGTCGCACAGATACGCAGTATTTT
TRBV11-3,NA,TRBJ1-1,NA,CASSLEGGVTEAFF,TGTGCCAGCAGCTTAGAGGGGGGCGTCACTGAAGCTTTCTTT
TRBV18,NA,TRBJ1-2,TRBD1,CASSPKGTGVPAYGYTF,TGTGCCAGCTCACCAAAAGGGACAGGGGTACCCGCATATGGCTACACCTTC
TRBV2,NA,TRBJ2-5,NA,CASRKTGSPQETQYF,TGTGCCAGCAGGAAAACCGGGTCCCCTCAAGAGACCCAGTACTTC
TRBV29-1,NA,TRBJ2-2,NA,CSVTRGNTGELFF,TGCAGCGTGACGAGGGGGAACACCGGGGAGCTGTTTTTT
TRBV2,NA,TRBJ1-1,TRBD1,CASSPQGRLTEAFF,TGTGCCAGCAGCCCACAGGGGAGGTTGACTGAAGCTTTCTTT
TRBV6-1,NA,TRBJ1-2,NA,CASLGGVFVYGYTF,TGTGCCAGCCTTGGAGGGGTTTTCGTCTATGGCTACACCTTC